What follows are 30 T cell receptor beta chains derived from one specimen sequenced in a study of Tregs in tolerant kidney transplant recipients. Using immunoSEQ multiplex PCR, the repertoire was profiled, and TCRdb retains in-frame clones only, with some absent. The sample consists of about 69,000 clones, approximately 91% of them appearing once. This specimen consisted of CD4+ T cells from blood, obtained before the transplant. All receptors come from a human donor who received a combined kidney and bone marrow transplant.

This rearrangement joins TRBV28 to TRBJ2-5, with D possibly being TRBD1 (5 bases). Germline values: CDR1 MDHEN, CDR2 SYDVKM. The V gene lost 5 bases and the J gene lost 4 bases, with 17 bases spanning the gap. This CDR3 comprises 15 residues. The CDR3 bases are TGTGCCAGCAGTCCCGACAAGCGTAGGGGAGAGACCCAGTACTTC. Translation gives CASSPDKRRGETQYF.

The V and J genes are TRBV2 and TRBJ2-1, with 10 bases matching TRBD1. The CDR3 contains 15 residues. V was clipped by 5 bases and J by 2 bases; unmatched bases: 3. Germline assignment: CDR1 SNHLY and CDR2 FYNNEI. The CDR3 sequence is CASSSGTGAYNEQFF. The CDR3 DNA reads as TGTGCCAGCAGTTCCGGGACAGGGGCCTACAATGAGCAGTTCTTC. The complete variable domain, with remaining parts taken from reference TRBV2 and TRBJ2-1, reads EPEVTQTPSHQVTQMGQEVILRCVPISNHLYFYWYRQILGQKVEFLVSFYNNEISEKSEIFDDQFSVERPDGSNFTLKIRSTKLEDSAMYFCASSSGTGAYNEQFFGPGTRLTVL.

The V call is TRBV11-1, the J call TRBJ2-2; tentatively, D is TRBD2 (6 bases). V gave up 3 bases and J gave up 4 bases, with 12 bases separating them. CDR3 length: 15 amino acids. Per the germline V gene, CDR1 is SGHAT and CDR2 is FQDESV (reference sequence). The CDR3 reads CASSFGGIGTGELFF. In DNA, the CDR3 is TGTGCCAGCAGCTTTGGCGGGATAGGCACCGGGGAGCTGTTTTTT.

The chain combines TRBV5-1 with TRBJ2-7; 9 bases match TRBD2. Germline loops: CDR1 SGHRS, CDR2 YFSETQ. Germline trimming cut 6 bases from V and 0 bases from J; bases unmatched to any gene: 4. The CDR3 is 14 residues long. The CDR3 region has the DNA TGCGCCAGCATGCAGACTAGCGGCTCCTACGAGCAGTACTTC. Residues: CASMQTSGSYEQYF.

CDR3 loop: CSVEVGSYEQYF. CDR3 nucleotides: TGCAGCGTTGAAGTAGGGAGTTACGAGCAGTACTTC. The chain uses TRBV29-1 and TRBJ2-7; possibly TRBD2 for D (5 bases). V lost 1 base, J lost 4 bases, and 8 bases lay in between. Germline V gene sequence: CDR1 SQVTM, CDR2 ANQGSEA. This CDR3 is 12 amino acids long.

The chain is built from TRBV5-1 and TRBJ2-3, with 10 positions matching TRBD1. This CDR3 has 15 residues. Germline trimming cut 4 bases from V and 5 bases from J; bases unmatched to any gene: 7. Germline assignment: CDR1 SGHRS and CDR2 YFSETQ. CDR3 region: CASSRTGGDLDTQYF. CDR3 coding DNA: TGCGCCAGCAGCCGGACAGGGGGAGACTTAGATACGCAGTATTTT.

The V call is TRBV10-2, the J call TRBJ2-3; tentative D call: TRBD1 (5 bases). The CDR3 has 15 residues. V gave up 3 bases and J gave up 1 base, with 11 bases separating them. Germline CDR1 and CDR2: WSHSY and SAAADI. In DNA, the CDR3 is TGCGCCAGCAGTGACCGACAGCTAGGCACAGATACGCAGTATTTT. Its protein product is CASSDRQLGTDTQYF.

This clone was detected only a few times. CDR3 sequence reads: CASSPQWTNTEAFF. The CDR3 coding sequence is TGTGCCAGCAGCCCTCAGTGGACAAACACTGAAGCTTTCTTT. This chain uses TRBV9 with TRBJ1-1, with TRBD1 as a possible D gene (5 bases). The V gene's germline CDR1 is SGDLS and CDR2 YYNGEE. The germline V and J ends were trimmed by 4 bases and 2 bases, with 12 bases remaining between them. This CDR3 is built from 14 residues. The full variable domain, rest sourced from reference TRBV9 and TRBJ1-1, is DSGVTQTPKHLITATGQRVTLRCSPRSGDLSVYWYQQSLDQGLQFLIQYYNGEERAKGNILERFSAQQFPDLHSELNLSSLELGDSALYFCASSPQWTNTEAFFGQGTRLTVV.

The chain uses TRBV29-1 and TRBJ2-1; 10 bases agree with TRBD1. The V gene end was trimmed by 7 bases and the J gene end by 4 bases; junction bases not matched to a gene: 4. This CDR3 has 13 residues. Looked up from germline, CDR1 is SQVTM and CDR2 is ANQGSEA. The CDR3 protein is CSGGQGVYNEQFF. The CDR3, as DNA: TGCAGCGGTGGACAGGGGGTGTACAATGAGCAGTTCTTC.

This clone was seen only once. This rearrangement joins TRBV28 to TRBJ2-7, with a possible D match to TRBD2 (5 bases). V shed 6 bases and J shed 2 bases, with 20 bases lying between them. Germline V CDR1 and CDR2: MDHEN, SYDVKM. The CDR3 consists of 16 residues. The CDR3 spells CASSPGIFGSPYEQYF. In DNA, the CDR3 is TGTGCCAGCAGCCCCGGGATTTTCGGAAGCCCCTACGAGCAGTACTTC.

The chain is built from TRBV10-3 and TRBJ2-2; possibly TRBD1 for D (6 bases). Per the germline V gene, CDR1 is ENHRY and CDR2 is SYGVKD. Between the trimmed V and J ends, which lost 6 bases and 0 bases, there was a span of 26 bases. This CDR3 is 20 amino acids long. CDR3 loop: CAIRGLPGHSHSTNTGELFF. DNA of the CDR3: TGTGCCATCAGAGGACTTCCGGGACACTCACATAGCACGAACACCGGGGAGCTGTTTTTT.

V gene TRBV20-1 combines with J gene TRBJ1-2; 12 bases are shared with TRBD1. V lost 8 bases and J lost 11; bases outside the gene matches: 6. CDR3 length equals 11 residues. CDR1 DFQATT and CDR2 SNEGSKA come from the germline V gene (reference sequence). CDR3 bases: TGCAGTCCCGGGACAGGGGGCAGGTACACCTTC. Amino acids: CSPGTGGRYTF.

The rearrangement uses TRBV5-1 and TRBJ1-5; a possible D gene is TRBD1 (5 bases). Trimming cost V 3 bases and J 5 bases, with 12 bases left between them. The CDR3 consists of 14 residues. Germline values: CDR1 SGHRS, CDR2 YFSETQ. The CDR3 loop is CASSSGSGDQPQHF. The DNA for the CDR3 is TGCGCCAGCAGCTCAGGGTCGGGCGATCAGCCCCAGCATTTT. The variable domain in full, with the rest retrieved from reference TRBV5-1 and TRBJ1-5, is KAGVTQTPRYLIKTRGQQVTLSCSPISGHRSVSWYQQTPGQGLQFLFEYFSETQRNKGNFPGRFSGRQFSNSRSEMNVSTLELGDSALYLCASSSGSGDQPQHFGDGTRLSIL.

The chain is built from TRBV7-9 and TRBJ2-7, with 14 bases lining up with TRBD2. Losses at the gene ends were 5 bases for V and 5 bases for J; bases not matched to a gene: 5. There are 15 residues in the CDR3. The germline gives CDR1 SEHNR, CDR2 FQNEAQ (reference sequence). CDR3 nucleotides: TGTGCCAGCAGCATGGGACTAGCGGGAGCCCACGAGCAGTACTTC. The encoded protein is CASSMGLAGAHEQYF.

The V and J genes are TRBV9 and TRBJ1-2, with TRBD1 identical over 8 bases. The V gene's germline CDR1 is SGDLS and CDR2 YYNGEE. V trimming: 0 bases; J trimming: 8 bases; junction bases outside the gene matches: 9. The CDR3 contains 15 residues. The CDR3 nucleotides are TGTGCCAGCAGCGTAGGCCCGGGACAGGCGGAGGGCTACACCTTC. This gives the protein CASSVGPGQAEGYTF.

In its sample, this clone was seen once. V gene TRBV21-1 combines with J gene TRBJ2-7; the table names TRBD1, a call not compared with the DNA. TRBV21-1 counts as a pseudogene. The CDR3 runs to 15 residues. CDR3 bases: TGTGCCAGCAGCTCGAAGCAGACAGGGGCCTACGAGCAGTACTTC. Translation gives CASSSKQTGAYEQYF.

This CDR3 reads CASSRQGDYGYTF. DNA of the CDR3: TGTGCCAGCTCAAGACAGGGTGACTATGGCTACACCTTC. The chain joins TRBV18 to TRBJ1-2, with 7 bases lining up with TRBD1. Trimming at V came to 5 bases and at J to 3 bases, leaving 3 bases not matched to a gene. This CDR3 spans 13 amino acids. Germline V lookup: CDR1 KGHSH, CDR2 LQKENI. The entire variable domain, with the rest obtained from reference TRBV18 and TRBJ1-2, is as follows: NAGVMQNPRHLVRRRGQEARLRCSPMKGHSHVYWYRQLPEEGLKFMVYLQKENIIDESGMPKERFSAEFPKEGPSILRIQQVVRGDSAAYFCASSRQGDYGYTFGSGTRLTVV.

CDR3 region: CASSQETAEAFF. Here the CDR3 DNA reads TGTGCCAGCAGCCAAGAAACTGCTGAAGCTTTCTTT. The V gene is TRBV4-2, the J gene TRBJ1-1; D is ambiguous. V lost 0 bases to trimming and J lost 6 bases, with 5 bases between them. The germline CDR1 and CDR2 sequences are LGHNA and YNFKEQ. This CDR3 is 12 amino acids long.

The chain uses TRBV19 and TRBJ2-5; possibly TRBD2 for D (6 bases). Trimming removed 5 bases from V and 5 bases from J, with 15 bases in between. Germline V gene sequence: CDR1 LNHDA, CDR2 SQIVND (reference sequence). The CDR3 sequence is 14 residues long. The CDR3 sequence is CASSRSGLEETQYF. In DNA form, the CDR3 reads TGTGCCAGTAGTCGTAGCGGTCTGGAGGAGACCCAGTACTTC.

The chain combines TRBV5-1 with TRBJ2-7, with TRBD1 as a possible D gene (5 bases). CDR3 size: 13 residues. Germline values: CDR1 SGHRS, CDR2 YFSETQ. V lost 0 bases to trimming and J lost 4 bases, with 8 bases between them. CDR3: CASSLVAGYEQYF. CDR3 nucleotides: TGCGCCAGCAGCTTGGTTGCAGGGTACGAGCAGTACTTC.

V usage is TRBV28 and J usage is TRBJ2-2; D perhaps matches TRBD1 (6 bases). The germline CDR1 and CDR2 sequences are MDHEN and SYDVKM. V was pared by 6 bases and J by 6 bases, with 20 bases between. There are 16 residues in the CDR3. The CDR3 coding sequence is TGTGCCAGCAGCCCCAGGGGTAGCAAGAGCTCCGGGGAGCTGTTTTTT. This translates into CASSPRGSKSSGELFF.

V usage is TRBV30 and J usage is TRBJ2-3, with 8 bases matching TRBD2. The germline V gene has CDR1 GTSNPN and CDR2 SVGIG (reference sequence). The CDR3 sequence is 16 residues long. After removal of 3 bases from V and 4 bases from J, the junction contained 12 bases not matched to a gene. Written as DNA, the CDR3 is TGTGCCTGGAGCGGATGGGAGCGGGAGAAACCAGATACGCAGTATTTT. Its translation is CAWSGWEREKPDTQYF.

The gene calls are TRBV29-1 and TRBJ2-3; TRBD2 matches 12 bases. Germline CDR1 is SQVTM and CDR2 is ANQGSEA. J lost 4 bases, V lost 7 bases, and 3 bases had no gene match. The CDR3 consists of 13 residues. The CDR3 is CSAGLAGSDTQYF. CDR3 bases: TGCAGCGCCGGACTAGCGGGATCAGATACGCAGTATTTT.

The V gene is TRBV6-4, the J gene TRBJ2-1; D is perhaps TRBD1 (5 bases). From germline, CDR1 is MRHNA and CDR2 SNTAGT. The CDR3 has 14 residues. V lost 2 bases, J lost 8 bases, and 13 bases lay in between. The CDR3 reads CASSDAGQGYEQFF. The CDR3 DNA sequence: TGTGCCAGCAGTGACGCCGGGCAGGGCTATGAGCAGTTCTTC.

The chain recombines TRBV6-5 with TRBJ2-2, with 9 bases identical to TRBD1. Germline V gene sequence: CDR1 MNHEY, CDR2 SVGAGI. The CDR3 extends over 15 amino acids. V lost 6 bases and J lost 5; bases outside the gene matches: 7. The CDR3 sequence: CASRPGTGRTGELFF. The CDR3 DNA is TGTGCCAGCAGACCCGGGACAGGGCGTACCGGGGAGCTGTTTTTT.

V gene TRBV5-8 combines with J gene TRBJ2-7; D perhaps matches TRBD2 (6 bases). Trimming stripped 0 bases from V and 0 bases from J, with 10 bases between. The CDR3 covers 15 residues. Per germline, CDR1 SGHTS and CDR2 YDEGEE. The CDR3 sequence is CASSLGGVFSYEQYF. In DNA, the CDR3 is TGTGCCAGCAGCTTGGGCGGGGTCTTCTCCTACGAGCAGTACTTC.

DNA of the CDR3: TGTGCCAGCAGTGAACGCAGCGCCCAAGAGACCCAGTACTTC. This codes for CASSERSAQETQYF. The chain joins TRBV2 to TRBJ2-5; no firm D call. This CDR3 comprises 14 residues. Per germline, CDR1 SNHLY and CDR2 FYNNEI. Deletions cut 2 bases from V and 1 base from J, with 8 bases between.

The chain is built from TRBV11-1 and TRBJ1-1; D gene ambiguous. Trimming took off 3 bases at V and 1 base at J, with 6 bases between the two ends. The germline V gene encodes CDR1 SGHAT and CDR2 FQDESV (reference sequence). This CDR3 has 13 amino acids. The CDR3 coding sequence is TGTGCCAGCAGCTTCGGGGAGAACACTGAAGCTTTCTTT. It specifies CASSFGENTEAFF.

The chain recombines TRBV9 with TRBJ2-5, with 9 bases lining up with TRBD2. The CDR3 consists of 15 residues. The junction had 3 bases not matched to a gene; V was cut back by 2 bases and J by 1 base. The V gene's germline CDR1 is SGDLS and CDR2 YYNGEE. CDR3 loop: CASSVLAGPQETQYF. CDR3 nucleotides: TGTGCCAGCAGCGTTCTAGCGGGGCCCCAAGAGACCCAGTACTTC.

This chain links TRBV29-1 with TRBJ2-3; 9 nucleotides match TRBD1. The CDR3 covers 16 residues. Germline V gene data show CDR1 as SQVTM and CDR2 as ANQGSEA. V was pared by 4 bases and J by 4 bases, with 12 bases of the junction left unmatched. The CDR3 coding sequence is TGCAGCGTTGGGATCTCTTGGGGGACAGGGTCAGATACGCAGTATTTT. Translation: CSVGISWGTGSDTQYF.